Below are 21 T cell receptor beta chains sequenced from a single sample in a study of cytomegalovirus exposure and HLA in healthy donors (dated by TCRdb to the late 2010s). The library was built by means of the immunoSEQ multiplex PCR assay. A mixture of 60 forward primers for TCR Vbeta segments and 13 reverse primers for TCR Jbeta segments was used in the multiplex PCR. This is the immuneACCESS table as TCRdb keeps it, with only in-frame sequences that have V and J called. A part of the clones is gone; compared with another copy, unresolved V genes explain less than half, and the rest is unexplained. The sample contains about 190,000 clones, roughly 80% of them found a single time. The ten biggest clones cover 0.26% of the sample. Sequences were obtained from PBMCs. These receptors came from a boy younger than 18 in good health and CMV-seronegative.

The chain employs TRBV28 and TRBJ2-5, with unresolved D. The CDR3 is 11 amino acids. V was shortened by 5 bases and J by 5 bases, with 6 bases between the two germline ends. CDR1 and CDR2 from the germline V gene are MDHEN and SYDVKM. CDR3 sequence (DNA): TGTGCCAGCAGTACTTTGGAGACCCAGTACTTC. It encodes CASSTLETQYF. Looking up the rest from reference TRBV28 and TRBJ2-5 gives the full variable domain: DVKVTQSSRYLVKRTGEKVFLECVQDMDHENMFWYRQDPGLGLRLIYFSYDVKMKEKGDIPEGYSVSREKKERFSLILESASTNQTSMYLCASSTLETQYFGPGTRLLVL.

The chain uses TRBV6-1 and TRBJ1-6, with D possibly TRBD1 on 6 matching bases. V was pared by 5 bases and J by 4 bases, with 9 bases between. There are 14 residues in the CDR3. Germline assignment: CDR1 MNHNS and CDR2 SASEGT. The DNA for the CDR3 is TGTGCCAGCAGTCTCGGACAGTATAATTCACCCCTCCACTTT. As protein: CASSLGQYNSPLHF.

The gene calls are TRBV28 and TRBJ2-7; 12 bases line up with TRBD1. This CDR3 comprises 16 residues. J gave up 3 bases and V 5 bases, and 8 bases lay outside the gene matches. From germline, CDR1 is MDHEN and CDR2 SYDVKM. CDR3 sequence: CASSPHGTGGLYEQYF. In DNA form, the CDR3 reads TGTGCCAGCAGTCCCCATGGGACAGGGGGCCTCTACGAGCAGTACTTC.

In DNA, the CDR3 is TGCGCCAGCAGAGACAGCATCTCTGGAAACACCATATATTTT. As protein: CASRDSISGNTIYF. This sequence joins TRBV5-1 and TRBJ1-3, with D perhaps matching TRBD1 (5 bases). Germline CDR1 and CDR2: SGHRS and YFSETQ. CDR3 size: 14 residues. Trimming pared 5 bases from V and 0 bases from J, leaving 9 bases between.

J is TRBJ2-7 and V is TRBV13, with TRBD1 matching 8 bases. Germline trimming cut 3 bases from V and 5 bases from J; bases unmatched to any gene: 6. CDR1 and CDR2 (germline): PRHDT, FYEKMQ (reference sequence). The CDR3 totals 14 residues. CDR3 in amino acids: CASSFRQGADEQYF. As DNA, the CDR3 is TGTGCCAGCAGCTTCAGGCAGGGGGCAGACGAGCAGTACTTC.

This clone appeared a single time. The V gene is TRBV30, the J gene TRBJ1-6; possibly TRBD1 for D (6 bases). The CDR3 contains 16 residues. Trimming stripped 2 bases from V and 10 bases from J, with 21 bases between. Germline CDR1 is GTSNPN and CDR2 is SVGIG (reference sequence). The CDR3 loop is CAWSTIQGSVGSPLHF. In nucleotides, the CDR3 is TGTGCCTGGAGTACAATACAGGGATCGGTTGGCTCACCCCTCCACTTT.

This chain connects TRBV27 to TRBJ1-5; D is unclear. The V and J ends lost 6 bases and 5 bases respectively, with 11 bases between them. There are 13 residues in the CDR3. Germline assignment: CDR1 MNHEY and CDR2 SMNVEV (reference sequence). CDR3 DNA sequence: TGTGCCAGCAGATCAAGGAGAGATCAGCCCCAGCATTTT. Its protein product is CASRSRRDQPQHF.

This clone came up once. This rearrangement joins TRBV9 to TRBJ2-2; D is perhaps TRBD2 (6 bases). Trimming took 3 bases from V and 4 from J, leaving 13 bases between them. The V gene's germline CDR1 is SGDLS and CDR2 YYNGEE. The CDR3 length is 15 residues. CDR3 amino acids: CASSDVRGGTGELFF. The CDR3 nucleotides read TGTGCCAGCAGCGACGTACGGGGAGGCACCGGGGAGCTGTTTTTT.

This chain joins TRBV19 and TRBJ1-6; weak D call: TRBD1 (6 bases). V was shortened by 3 bases and J by 8 bases, with 20 bases between the two germline ends. CDR1 is LNHDA and CDR2 is SQIVND in the germline V gene (reference sequence). The CDR3 contains 17 residues. The CDR3: CASSIWRGQISDSPLHF. As DNA, the CDR3 is TGTGCCAGTAGTATTTGGCGGGGGCAAATTTCGGATTCACCCCTCCACTTT. Complete variable domain (other parts from reference TRBV19 and TRBJ1-6): DGGITQSPKYLFRKEGQNVTLSCEQNLNHDAMYWYRQDPGQGLRLIYYSQIVNDFQKGDIAEGYSVSREKKESFPLTVTSAQKNPTAFYLCASSIWRGQISDSPLHFGNGTRLTVT.

This chain joins TRBV27 and TRBJ2-1; 8 bases are shared with TRBD1. The V segment lost 3 bases and the J segment 7 bases; nucleotides outside the gene matches: 8. CDR3 size: 15 residues. Per the germline V gene, CDR1 is MNHEY and CDR2 is SMNVEV (reference sequence). CDR3 region: CASSFGQGATNEQFF. The CDR3 DNA is TGTGCCAGCAGTTTCGGGCAGGGGGCGACTAATGAGCAGTTCTTC.

The genes are TRBV18 and TRBJ2-5, with TRBD2 identical over 7 bases. Germline trimming cut 1 base from V and 5 bases from J; bases unmatched to any gene: 4. The length of the CDR3 is 14 residues. Germline V CDR1 and CDR2: KGHSH, LQKENI. CDR3 loop: CASSPLDGRETQYF. Here the CDR3 DNA reads TGTGCCAGCTCACCACTTGACGGGAGGGAGACCCAGTACTTC.

V gene TRBV6-6 combines with J gene TRBJ2-1, with 9 bases fitting TRBD2. Germline values: CDR1 MNHNY, CDR2 SVGAGI (reference sequence). The CDR3 length is 16 residues. V lost 6 bases, J lost 1 base, and 7 bases stayed unmatched. Written as DNA, the CDR3 is TGTGCCAGCAGCGGCAGAACTAGCGGGTCCTACAATGAGCAGTTCTTC. It is translated as CASSGRTSGSYNEQFF.

The rearrangement uses TRBV30 and TRBJ2-7; 11 nucleotides match TRBD1. The junction had 1 base not matched to a gene; V was cut back by 2 bases and J by 4 bases. CDR1 GTSNPN and CDR2 SVGIG come from the germline V gene (reference sequence). This CDR3 has 13 amino acids. The CDR3 DNA is TGTGCCTGGAGTAGGGACAGGGGGTACGAGCAGTACTTC. Translation gives CAWSRDRGYEQYF.

The chain uses TRBV4-3 and TRBJ2-3, with 9 bases that match TRBD2. V shed 4 bases and J 4 bases; nucleotides not matched to a gene: 9. CDR1 and CDR2 (germline): LGHNA, YSLEER. CDR3 size: 16 residues. As DNA, the CDR3 is TGCGCCAGCAGCCGAGCGGGGGGCTGGAGTTCAGATACGCAGTATTTT. Protein: CASSRAGGWSSDTQYF.

V usage is TRBV6-6 and J usage is TRBJ2-1, with a weak D call TRBD1 (5 bases). This CDR3 is built from 11 residues. Per the germline V gene, CDR1 is MNHNY and CDR2 is SVGAGI (reference sequence). Between the trimmed V and J ends, which lost 10 bases and 6 bases, there was a span of 10 bases. The CDR3 is CATSRVNEQFF. CDR3 sequence (DNA): TGTGCCACGTCCAGGGTCAATGAGCAGTTCTTC.

The chain links TRBV6-6 to TRBJ1-5; D not resolved. CDR1 and CDR2 from the germline V gene are MNHNY and SVGAGI (reference sequence). The CDR3 length is 13 residues. Trimming removed 7 bases from V and 7 bases from J, with 14 bases in between. CDR3 DNA sequence: TGTGCCAGCAAGCTCGGGGTTGAGCAGCCCCAGCATTTT. Translated: CASKLGVEQPQHF.

The chain recombines TRBV18 with TRBJ2-7, with TRBD1 identical over 10 bases. The CDR3 loop spans 14 amino acids. Germline lookup yields CDR1 KGHSH and CDR2 LQKENI. Trimming at V came to 3 bases and at J to 3 bases, leaving 2 bases not matched to a gene. Here the CDR3 DNA reads TGTGCCAGCTCACCTCGGGACAGGGGCTACGAGCAGTACTTC. This sequence encodes CASSPRDRGYEQYF.

V usage is TRBV10-3 and J usage is TRBJ2-7, with TRBD2 as a possible D gene (5 bases). The V and J ends lost 6 bases and 5 bases respectively, with 11 bases between them. The CDR3 totals 12 residues. The germline CDR1 and CDR2 sequences are ENHRY and SYGVKD. CDR3 coding DNA: TGTGCCATCAGGGAGGAGCTCCACGAGCAGTACTTC. Residues: CAIREELHEQYF.

The V and J genes are TRBV6-1 and TRBJ1-2; D remains unclear. CDR1 and CDR2 from the germline V gene are MNHNS and SASEGT. V dropped 3 bases and J dropped 1 base, with 18 bases sitting between them. The CDR3 is 17 residues long. The CDR3 loop is CASSDPPGALINYGYTF. CDR3 bases: TGTGCCAGCAGTGACCCCCCAGGCGCCCTAATTAACTATGGCTACACCTTC.

With respect to this clone: Different DNA sequences within this sample yield the same CDR3. The chain carries TRBV14 and TRBJ1-1; the D gene is possibly TRBD1 (6 bases). CDR1 and CDR2 (germline): SGHDN, FVKESK. V lost 3 bases, J lost 4 bases, and 18 bases lay in between. This CDR3 region has 16 residues. The CDR3, as DNA: TGTGCCAGCAGCCAGTTTCCAGGACAGACCGGCACTGAAGCTTTCTTT. This sequence encodes CASSQFPGQTGTEAFF. The full variable domain, in which reference TRBV14 and TRBJ1-1 provide the parts outside the CDR3, is EAGVTQFPSHSVIEKGQTVTLRCDPISGHDNLYWYRRVMGKEIKFLLHFVKESKQDESGMPNNRFLAERTGGTYSTLKVQPAELEDSGVYFCASSQFPGQTGTEAFFGQGTRLTVV.

V is TRBV10-1 and J is TRBJ1-2; D call uncertain. With 2 bases removed from V and 2 bases from J, the gap between germline ends came to 12 bases. The CDR3 extends over 15 amino acids. CDR1 is WNHNN and CDR2 is SYGVQD in the germline V gene (reference sequence). The CDR3 loop is CASSEEDIKNYGYTF. The CDR3, as DNA: TGCGCCAGCAGTGAGGAAGACATAAAGAACTATGGCTACACCTTC.